Listed here are 30 T cell receptor beta chains from one sample, sequenced in a study of T cells in Graves' hyperthyroidism and ophthalmopathy (dated by TCRdb to about 2019). The library was prepared using multiplex PCR. The sequencer listed for this sample is Illumina HiSeq 2000. The TCR beta CDR3 regions were amplified from the RNA transcripts. The first round of RT-PCR for the TCR CDR3 was performed with the HTBI primer set and the Qiagen OneStep RT-PCR kit. TCRdb reprocessed the public reads (quality trimming at Q25 with fastp, clone calling with MiXCR) and kept in-frame beta chains. Under each unique CDR3 protein, matching rows form one entry showing the most common genes and DNA. The sample table records hundreds of thousands of distinct CDR3 sequences; more than 30% of these occur just once. Of the sample, over 8% falls within the top ten clones. The specimen was blood. The source is a man younger than 30 with Graves' hyperthyroidism.

This clonotype has just a few counts. The rearrangement links TRBV4-1 to TRBJ1-1; unclear D gene. Per the germline V gene, CDR1 is MGHRA and CDR2 is YSYEKL. The CDR3 contains 14 residues. The germline V and J ends were trimmed by 0 bases and 6 bases, with 11 bases remaining between them. The CDR3, as DNA: TGCGCCAGCAGCCAAGAGCCGGAAGGATCTGAAGCTTTCTTT. Protein product: CASSQEPEGSEAFF.

V and J are TRBV9 and TRBJ1-5; 10 bases are a match to TRBD1. The CDR3 extends over 18 amino acids. Per germline, CDR1 SGDLS and CDR2 YYNGEE. V was clipped by 5 bases and J by 5 bases; unmatched bases: 16. The CDR3 nucleotides read TGTGCCAGCAGTGCCCCAATCCTCGACAGGGGGCCCGATCAGCCCCAGCATTTT. This encodes CASSAPILDRGPDQPQHF.

This clonotype was recorded many times. V and J are TRBV9 and TRBJ2-1; 12 positions agree with TRBD2. Per the germline V gene, CDR1 is SGDLS and CDR2 is YYNGEE. The CDR3 has 16 residues. V shed 4 bases, J shed 7 bases, and the junction held 9 bases outside the gene matches. CDR3 loop: CASSSRTSGVRNEQFF. The DNA of the CDR3 is TGTGCCAGCAGCTCTCGGACTAGCGGGGTCAGGAATGAGCAGTTCTTC.

This clonotype was observed at least ten times. The CDR3 region is CASSPLHSYEQYF. CDR3 nucleotide sequence: TGTGCCAGCAGTCCCCTCCACTCCTACGAGCAGTACTTC. The gene calls are TRBV2 and TRBJ2-7; no firm D call. Trimming shortened V by 5 bases and J by 0 bases, and 8 bases separated the two germline ends. CDR1 and CDR2 (germline): SNHLY, FYNNEI. CDR3 length: 13 amino acids. Complete variable domain (other parts from reference TRBV2 and TRBJ2-7): EPEVTQTPSHQVTQMGQEVILRCVPISNHLYFYWYRQILGQKVEFLVSFYNNEISEKSEIFDDQFSVERPDGSNFTLKIRSTKLEDSAMYFCASSPLHSYEQYFGPGTRLTVT.

This clonotype was seen ten or more times. The V and J genes are TRBV9 and TRBJ1-6, with D maybe TRBD1 (5 bases). The CDR3 loop spans 15 amino acids. Germline V CDR1 and CDR2: SGDLS, YYNGEE. The ends were cut back, 1 base at V and 8 bases at J, with 13 bases in the middle. In DNA, the CDR3 is TGTGCCAGCAGCGTATATCCGGGGGGAGATTCACCCCTCCACTTT. This encodes CASSVYPGGDSPLHF.

This clonotype appeared once. This chain connects TRBV7-9 to TRBJ2-5; D may be TRBD1 (6 bases). Trimming took off 6 bases at V and 5 bases at J, with 16 bases between the two ends. The CDR3 consists of 14 residues. Per the germline V gene, CDR1 is SEHNR and CDR2 is FQNEAQ (reference sequence). The CDR3 reads CASSWDTLGETQYF. The CDR3 coding sequence is TGTGCCAGCAGTTGGGACACCCTGGGGGAGACCCAGTACTTC. Looking up the rest from reference TRBV7-9 and TRBJ2-5 gives the full variable domain: DTGVSQNPRHKITKRGQNVTFRCDPISEHNRLYWYRQTLGQGPEFLTYFQNEAQLEKSRLLSDRFSAERPKGSFSTLEIQRTEQGDSAMYLCASSWDTLGETQYFGPGTRLLVL.

This clonotype was seen a handful of times. The chain couples TRBV7-6 to TRBJ1-1; weak D call: TRBD1 (6 bases). This CDR3 contains 18 residues. Trimming took off 1 base at V and 1 base at J, with 19 bases between the two ends. Per germline, CDR1 SGHVS and CDR2 FNYEAQ. The CDR3 loop reads CASSLEGGGVAGNTEAFF. CDR3 DNA: TGTGCCAGCAGCTTAGAGGGGGGCGGGGTAGCCGGGAACACTGAAGCTTTCTTT.

About this clonotype itself: The junction and the germline gene differ at one end; a read error may be behind it. The chain combines TRBV9 with TRBJ2-6; possibly TRBD1 for D (6 bases). Germline assignment: CDR1 SGDLS and CDR2 YYNGEE. The CDR3 totals 15 residues. This CDR3 is CASSLAGAGANVLAF. CDR3 coding DNA: TGTGCCAGCAGCTTGGCAGGGGCTGGGGCCAACGTCCTGGCTTTC.

The sample holds a few counts of this clonotype. V is TRBV4-1 and J is TRBJ1-1; no reliable D call. The CDR3 totals 14 residues. Between the trimmed V and J ends, which lost 0 bases and 1 base, there was a span of 6 bases. Germline CDR1 reads MGHRA; CDR2 reads YSYEKL. The CDR3 sequence: CASSQEPANTEAFF. CDR3 nucleotides: TGCGCCAGCAGCCAAGAACCGGCGAACACTGAAGCTTTCTTT.

In this sample, this clonotype turned up a few times. CDR3 sequence (DNA): TGTGCCAGCAGTTACCGATGGACAGGACACAATCAGCCCCAGCATTTT. It is translated as CASSYRWTGHNQPQHF. This chain links TRBV12-3 or TRBV12-4 with TRBJ1-5, with 7 bases lining up with TRBD1. The CDR3 has 16 residues. Germline trimming cut 4 bases from V and 3 bases from J; bases unmatched to any gene: 9.

The V gene is TRBV2, the J gene TRBJ1-1, with D perhaps matching TRBD1 (6 bases). The germline V gene has CDR1 SNHLY and CDR2 FYNNEI. Trimming removed 2 bases from V and 4 bases from J, with 11 bases in between. The CDR3 is made up of 14 amino acids. CDR3 nucleotide sequence: TGTGCCAGCAGTGAAACCCGAGGGGGCACTGAAGCTTTCTTT. Translating gives CASSETRGGTEAFF.

This clonotype was seen only a few times. This chain links TRBV25-1 with TRBJ2-2; the D is unclear. CDR1 MGHDK and CDR2 SYGVNS come from the germline V gene. The V and J ends lost 4 bases and 3 bases respectively, with 6 bases between them. The length of the CDR3 is 13 residues. The CDR3 DNA follows: TGTGCCAGCAGTGGAGTAGACACCGGGGAGCTGTTTTTT. As protein: CASSGVDTGELFF. The full variable domain, rest sourced from reference TRBV25-1 and TRBJ2-2, is EADIYQTPRYLVIGTGKKITLECSQTMGHDKMYWYQQDPGMELHLIHYSYGVNSTEKGDLSSESTVSRIRTEHFPLTLESARPSHTSQYLCASSGVDTGELFFGEGSRLTVL.

The chain has TRBV20-1 and TRBJ1-1; D remains unclear. V gave up 5 bases and J gave up 3 bases, with 13 bases separating them. CDR3 size: 13 residues. Germline assignment: CDR1 DFQATT and CDR2 SNEGSKA (reference sequence). The CDR3 protein is CSAASRGYTEAFF. The CDR3 nucleotides are TGCAGTGCTGCCAGTCGGGGATACACTGAAGCTTTCTTT.

In this sample, this clonotype turned up many times. This sequence joins TRBV20-1 and TRBJ1-5, with TRBD1 matching 8 bases. CDR3 size: 12 residues. CDR1 and CDR2 (germline): DFQATT, SNEGSKA (reference sequence). Trimming took 5 bases from V and 7 from J; bases not matched to a gene: 4. In DNA form, the CDR3 reads TGCAGTGCTGTAGGACAGGGCCAGCCCCAGCATTTT. Protein: CSAVGQGQPQHF.

This clonotype was detected ten times or more. This rearrangement joins TRBV10-3 to TRBJ2-5; 10 bases are shared with TRBD1. The CDR3 totals 15 residues. J was trimmed by 5 bases and V by 6 bases; bases with no gene match: 9. Germline loops: CDR1 ENHRY, CDR2 SYGVKD. As DNA, the CDR3 is TGTGCCATCAGCGAGCCGACAGGGGGCGAGGAGACCCAGTACTTC. Its translation is CAISEPTGGEETQYF.

This clonotype was recorded at least ten times. CDR3 nucleotides: TGTGCCAGCGCCTCCGAGTCGTGGTACACTGAAGCTTTCTTT. Its translation is CASASESWYTEAFF. The chain has TRBV7-2 and TRBJ1-1; D gene unclear. The V gene lost 8 bases and the J gene lost 3 bases, with 16 bases spanning the gap. CDR1 and CDR2 (germline): SGHTA, FQGNSA. This CDR3 region has 14 residues.

Concerning this clonotype: A read error is possible here, since a much larger clone lies one base away. The CDR3 here is CSARSGRSYEQHF. The CDR3 nucleotides are TGCAGTGCTAGATCAGGGCGCTCCTACGAGCAGCACTTC. The V call is TRBV20-1, the J call TRBJ2-7, with D maybe TRBD1 (5 bases). The CDR3 extends over 13 amino acids. Germline V gene sequence: CDR1 DFQATT, CDR2 SNEGSKA (reference sequence).

This clonotype came up many times. V and J are TRBV11-3 and TRBJ1-6; D gene uncertain. The V gene lost 2 bases and the J gene lost 7 bases, with 6 bases spanning the gap. The CDR3 sequence is 13 residues long. The germline gives CDR1 SGHNT, CDR2 YENEEA. The CDR3 DNA reads as TGTGCCAGCAGCTTATTCGAGAATTCACCCCTCCACTTT. Translation: CASSLFENSPLHF.

The chain uses TRBV7-9 and TRBJ1-1; 8 positions match TRBD1. J was trimmed by 4 bases and V by 6 bases; bases with no gene match: 13. Germline V gene data show CDR1 as SEHNR and CDR2 as FQNEAQ (reference sequence). The length of the CDR3 is 16 residues. In DNA form, the CDR3 reads TGTGCCAGCAGGATTAACCCAGGGGGCCTGGTCACTGAAGCTTTCTTT. Translation gives CASRINPGGLVTEAFF.

This sequence joins TRBV20-1 and TRBJ1-2; D not resolved. Deletions cut 0 bases from V and 7 bases from J, with 15 bases between. The germline gives CDR1 DFQATT, CDR2 SNEGSKA (reference sequence). CDR3 length: 14 amino acids. CDR3 residues: CSAREFGKRSGYTF. The CDR3, as DNA: TGCAGTGCTAGAGAATTCGGGAAAAGGTCTGGCTACACCTTC.

The V call is TRBV12-3 or TRBV12-4, the J call TRBJ1-2; D might be TRBD1 (6 bases). CDR3 length: 14 amino acids. V was clipped by 5 bases and J by 3 bases, with 13 bases between them. CDR3 sequence (DNA): TGTGCCAGCAGTCCCGGGACACCGCACTATGGCTACACCTTC. It encodes CASSPGTPHYGYTF.

The V and J genes are TRBV12-3 or TRBV12-4 and TRBJ1-1; D possibly corresponds to TRBD1 (5 bases). The CDR3 is 14 amino acids. V was trimmed by 6 bases and J by 7 bases, leaving 18 bases between them. Written as DNA, the CDR3 is TGTGCCAGCAGCCAGGACCTCAGGGTGGGTGAAGCTTTCTTT. Its protein is CASSQDLRVGEAFF.

Comments on this clonotype: One junction end disagrees with the germline gene, perhaps due to a read error. The chain couples TRBV19 to TRBJ1-5; TRBD1 aligns across 8 bases. The germline gives CDR1 LNHDA, CDR2 SQIVND (reference sequence). The CDR3 loop spans 15 amino acids. CDR3 region: CARSIMDRDNQPQHF. The CDR3 nucleotides read TGTGCCCGTAGTATAATGGACAGGGACAATCAGCCCCAGCATTTT.

This clonotype was picked up many times. The CDR3 sequence: CSVWGVTEAFF. CDR3 DNA sequence: TGCAGCGTCTGGGGTGTGACTGAAGCTTTCTTT. The chain joins TRBV29-1 to TRBJ1-1; D is undetermined. CDR3 length: 11 amino acids. Trimming took 6 bases from V and 5 from J, leaving 10 bases between them. Germline assignment: CDR1 SQVTM and CDR2 ANQGSEA.

This clonotype was found many times. The chain recombines TRBV7-9 with TRBJ2-7; possibly TRBD1 or TRBD2 for D (5 bases each). There are 13 residues in the CDR3. V was clipped by 8 bases and J by 4 bases, with 15 bases between them. Germline assignment: CDR1 SEHNR and CDR2 FQNEAQ (reference sequence). The DNA of the CDR3 is TGTGCCAGCTCAGGGACGACGAGGTACGAGCAGTACTTC. Residues: CASSGTTRYEQYF.

The chain couples TRBV7-2 to TRBJ2-5; 10 bases line up with TRBD2. The V and J ends lost 7 bases and 1 base, in that order; junction bases with no gene match: 15. This CDR3 is 18 amino acids long. CDR1 and CDR2 (germline): SGHTA, FQGNSA. Here the CDR3 DNA reads TGTGCCAGCACCGCTCGGGAAGCGGGAGGGGTCTTCCAAGAGACCCAGTACTTC. Protein: CASTAREAGGVFQETQYF.

The chain uses TRBV4-2 and TRBJ1-1; D uncertain. The CDR3 has 13 residues. V lost 6 bases and J 4 bases, leaving 12 bases between the germline ends. Germline V gene data show CDR1 as LGHNA and CDR2 as YNFKEQ. The CDR3 nucleotides are TGTGCCAGCAGTTCGCGCCCGAGCACTGAAGCTTTCTTT. Protein: CASSSRPSTEAFF.

The chain carries TRBV6-5 and TRBJ2-7; D possibly corresponds to TRBD2 (6 bases). Germline values: CDR1 MNHEY, CDR2 SVGAGI. V lost 5 bases to trimming and J lost 0 bases, with 14 bases between them. The CDR3 runs 15 residues. As DNA, the CDR3 is TGTGCCAGCAGTCCCGGGACTTACAGCTCCTACGAGCAGTACTTC. Translation: CASSPGTYSSYEQYF.

In this sample, this clonotype turned up many times. The chain uses TRBV7-2 and TRBJ2-5; weak D call: TRBD1 (5 bases). The ends were cut back, 4 bases at V and 5 bases at J, with 11 bases in the middle. CDR1 is SGHTA, CDR2 FQGNSA, per germline. This CDR3 has 13 amino acids. Here the CDR3 reads CASSYQGWETQYF. The CDR3, as DNA: TGTGCCAGCAGCTACCAGGGTTGGGAGACCCAGTACTTC.

V and J are TRBV29-1 and TRBJ1-1; D ambiguous. V lost 8 bases, J lost 4 bases, and 14 bases lay in between. Per the germline V gene, CDR1 is SQVTM and CDR2 is ANQGSEA. The CDR3 spans 12 residues. CDR3 sequence: CSLDLDVTEAFF. CDR3 DNA sequence: TGCAGCTTGGATTTAGATGTCACTGAAGCTTTCTTT.